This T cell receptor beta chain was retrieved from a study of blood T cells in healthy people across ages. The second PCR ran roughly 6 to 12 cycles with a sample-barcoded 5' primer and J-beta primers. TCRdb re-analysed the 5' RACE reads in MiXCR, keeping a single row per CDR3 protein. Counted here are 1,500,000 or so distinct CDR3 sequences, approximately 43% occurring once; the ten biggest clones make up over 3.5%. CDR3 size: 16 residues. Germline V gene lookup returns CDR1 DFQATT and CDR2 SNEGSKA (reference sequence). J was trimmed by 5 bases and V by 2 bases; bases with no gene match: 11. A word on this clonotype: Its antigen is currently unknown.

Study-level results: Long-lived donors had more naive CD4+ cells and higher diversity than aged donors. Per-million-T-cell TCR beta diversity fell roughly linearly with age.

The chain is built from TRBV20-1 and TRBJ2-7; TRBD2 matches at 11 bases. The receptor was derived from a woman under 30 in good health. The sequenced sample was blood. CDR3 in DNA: TGCAGTGCTAGATCGCTCTCCCGGACTAGCGGGCACGAGCAGTACTTC. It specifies CSARSLSRTSGHEQYF.